The entry that follows covers one T cell receptor (beta chain) sequence. Amplification used 60 Vbeta primers and 13 Jbeta primers. The data were produced by immunoSEQ multiplex PCR, yet TCRdb's version contains in-frame clones alone and is incomplete. Of 90,000 to 110,000 clones listed, about three quarters are singletons. The CDR3 consists of 14 residues. Germline CDR1 and CDR2: MGHRA and YSYEKL. V was pared by 1 base and J by 12 bases, with 16 bases between. These data are taken from a study of cytomegalovirus exposure and HLA in healthy donors. The specimen sequenced was PBMCs. The rearrangement uses TRBV4-1 and TRBJ2-1; maybe TRBD2 (5 bases). This clonotype was obtained from a male donor in good health and CMV-seronegative. This chain's CDR3 is CASSQGDRLRGQFF. In DNA, the CDR3 is TGCGCCAGCAGCCAAGGAGATAGACTACGGGGGCAGTTCTTC.